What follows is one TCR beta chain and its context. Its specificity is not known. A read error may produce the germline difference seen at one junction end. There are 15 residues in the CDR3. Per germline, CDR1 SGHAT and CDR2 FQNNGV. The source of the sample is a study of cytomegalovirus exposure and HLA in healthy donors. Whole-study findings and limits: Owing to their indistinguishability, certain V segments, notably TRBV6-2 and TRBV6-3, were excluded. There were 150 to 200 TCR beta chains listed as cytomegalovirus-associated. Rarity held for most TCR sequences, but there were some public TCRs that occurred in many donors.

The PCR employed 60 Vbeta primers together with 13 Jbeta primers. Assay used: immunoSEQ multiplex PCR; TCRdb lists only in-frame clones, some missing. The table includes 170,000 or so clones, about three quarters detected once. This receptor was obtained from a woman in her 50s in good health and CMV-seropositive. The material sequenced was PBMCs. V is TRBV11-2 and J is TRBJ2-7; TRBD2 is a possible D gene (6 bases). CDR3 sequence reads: CASSSSGDFSDEQYF. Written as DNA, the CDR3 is TGTGCCAGCAGCTCCTCGGGAGACTTCTCCGACGAGCAGTACTTC.